The rows below give T cell receptor beta chains drawn from one sample of a study of CD8 T cells in Susac syndrome. TCRdb itself ran the immunoSEQ multiplex PCR reads through MiXCR, one entry per CDR3 protein. The top ten clones hold around 0.45% of a sample with 65,000 to 85,000 distinct CDR3 sequences, over 85% of them seen once. Sequences were obtained from CD8+ T cells from PBMCs. Source of these receptors: a human donor with Susac syndrome. Both conserved end residues are part of each CDR3. Fields, in order: clone size, J gene, D gene, V gene, CDR3 protein, CDR3 DNA. The D gene is left open where the match is weak. Not every row has a clone size; where given, it reads once, few, many or a size class.

clone size: NA; J gene: TRBJ1-1; D gene: TRBD1; V gene: TRBV7-2; CDR3 protein: CASSFTGGPGTEAFF; CDR3 DNA: TGTGCCAGCAGCTTCACAGGGGGACCAGGGACTGAAGCTTTCTTT
clone size: NA; J gene: TRBJ1-1; D gene: NA; V gene: TRBV7-9; CDR3 protein: CASSLSLAGTEAFF; CDR3 DNA: TGTGCCAGCAGCTTATCACTGGCGGGCACTGAAGCTTTCTTT
clone size: NA; J gene: TRBJ2-3; D gene: TRBD2; V gene: TRBV7-3; CDR3 protein: CASSQYGGARTDTQYF; CDR3 DNA: TGTGCCAGCAGCCAGTACGGGGGGGCTAGGACAGATACGCAGTATTTT
clone size: NA; J gene: TRBJ1-1; D gene: TRBD1; V gene: TRBV12-3/TRBV12-4; CDR3 protein: CASTDRGDTEAFF; CDR3 DNA: TGTGCCAGCACCGACAGGGGGGACACTGAAGCTTTCTTT
clone size: once; J gene: TRBJ1-1; D gene: NA; V gene: TRBV3-1; CDR3 protein: CASSHGGGEGTEAFF; CDR3 DNA: TGTGCCAGCAGCCACGGGGGCGGGGAGGGGACTGAAGCTTTCTTT
clone size: NA; J gene: TRBJ2-5; D gene: TRBD1; V gene: TRBV12-3/TRBV12-4; CDR3 protein: CASSFHPGQGAETQYF; CDR3 DNA: TGTGCCAGCAGTTTTCATCCGGGACAGGGTGCAGAGACCCAGTACTTC
clone size: NA; J gene: TRBJ1-1; D gene: NA; V gene: TRBV5-6; CDR3 protein: CASSTGSQGVSTEAFF; CDR3 DNA: TGTGCCAGCAGCACCGGATCCCAGGGTGTATCCACTGAAGCTTTCTTT
clone size: NA; J gene: TRBJ1-6; D gene: NA; V gene: TRBV3-1; CDR3 protein: CASSQDLGSVEPPLHF; CDR3 DNA: TGTGCCAGCAGCCAAGATCTCGGCAGCGTGGAACCACCCCTCCACTTT
clone size: NA; J gene: TRBJ2-3; D gene: TRBD1; V gene: TRBV5-1; CDR3 protein: CASSLGQGALDTQYF; CDR3 DNA: TGCGCCAGCAGCTTGGGACAGGGGGCGTTGGATACGCAGTATTTT
clone size: NA; J gene: TRBJ2-7; D gene: NA; V gene: TRBV2; CDR3 protein: CASSGAGTYEQYF; CDR3 DNA: TGTGCCAGCAGTGGGGCCGGAACCTACGAGCAGTACTTC
clone size: NA; J gene: TRBJ2-7; D gene: NA; V gene: TRBV29-1; CDR3 protein: CSVEAGAVYEQYF; CDR3 DNA: TGCAGCGTTGAAGCAGGCGCAGTCTACGAGCAGTACTTC
clone size: once; J gene: TRBJ1-5; D gene: NA; V gene: TRBV20-1; CDR3 protein: CSAVHLRELNQPQHF; CDR3 DNA: TGCAGTGCTGTTCATCTCCGGGAGCTTAATCAGCCCCAGCATTTT
clone size: few; J gene: TRBJ2-5; D gene: NA; V gene: TRBV4-1; CDR3 protein: CASSQFSQETQYF; CDR3 DNA: TGCGCCAGCAGCCAATTTTCCCAAGAGACCCAGTACTTC
clone size: NA; J gene: TRBJ1-2; D gene: TRBD1; V gene: TRBV12-3/TRBV12-4; CDR3 protein: CASSRMTGEGYTF; CDR3 DNA: TGTGCCAGCAGCCGAATGACAGGGGAGGGCTACACCTTC
clone size: NA; J gene: TRBJ1-5; D gene: TRBD1; V gene: TRBV30; CDR3 protein: CAWSEGTGSNQPQHF; CDR3 DNA: TGTGCCTGGAGTGAAGGGACAGGAAGCAATCAGCCCCAGCATTTT
clone size: NA; J gene: TRBJ2-6; D gene: NA; V gene: TRBV12-3/TRBV12-4; CDR3 protein: CASSSRAGSKSSGANVLTF; CDR3 DNA: TGTGCCAGCAGTAGTCGGGCGGGGTCTAAAAGCTCTGGGGCCAACGTCCTGACTTTC
clone size: NA; J gene: TRBJ2-1; D gene: TRBD1; V gene: TRBV16; CDR3 protein: CASSRDRGQEQFF; CDR3 DNA: TGTGCCAGCAGCCGGGACAGGGGTCAGGAGCAGTTCTTC
clone size: NA; J gene: TRBJ1-2; D gene: TRBD1; V gene: TRBV28; CDR3 protein: CASSFTGGAYGYTF; CDR3 DNA: TGTGCCAGCAGTTTTACAGGGGGAGCCTATGGCTACACCTTC
clone size: NA; J gene: TRBJ2-5; D gene: NA; V gene: TRBV20-1; CDR3 protein: CSVSGYQETQYF; CDR3 DNA: TGCAGTGTGTCGGGGTACCAAGAGACCCAGTACTTC
clone size: NA; J gene: TRBJ1-2; D gene: TRBD1; V gene: TRBV5-5; CDR3 protein: CASSFTAGTGEGYTF; CDR3 DNA: TGTGCCAGCAGCTTTACCGCCGGGACAGGGGAAGGCTACACCTTC
clone size: NA; J gene: TRBJ2-1; D gene: NA; V gene: TRBV14; CDR3 protein: CASSQEHWGTYNEQFF; CDR3 DNA: TGTGCCAGCAGCCAAGAACACTGGGGGACCTACAATGAGCAGTTCTTC
clone size: NA; J gene: TRBJ1-5; D gene: NA; V gene: TRBV4-1; CDR3 protein: CASSQEGTQSPQHF; CDR3 DNA: TGCGCCAGCAGCCAAGAAGGGACCCAATCGCCCCAGCATTTT
clone size: once; J gene: TRBJ2-7; D gene: NA; V gene: TRBV5-1; CDR3 protein: CASSLAGYQSYEQYF; CDR3 DNA: TGCGCCAGCAGCTTGGCCGGATACCAGAGCTACGAGCAGTACTTC
clone size: few; J gene: TRBJ1-2; D gene: NA; V gene: TRBV6-1; CDR3 protein: CASSEASRVVYGYTF; CDR3 DNA: TGTGCCAGCAGTGAAGCGTCAAGGGTAGTCTATGGCTACACCTTC
clone size: NA; J gene: TRBJ2-2; D gene: NA; V gene: TRBV5-1; CDR3 protein: CASSLGWFANTGELFF; CDR3 DNA: TGCGCCAGCAGCTTGGGATGGTTTGCGAACACCGGGGAGCTGTTTTTT
clone size: once; J gene: TRBJ1-5; D gene: NA; V gene: TRBV5-6; CDR3 protein: CASSLGTGSKQPQHF; CDR3 DNA: TGTGCCAGCAGCTTGGGAACAGGGAGTAAGCAGCCCCAGCATTTT
clone size: NA; J gene: TRBJ2-7; D gene: TRBD2; V gene: TRBV30; CDR3 protein: CAWSFGTKGQYF; CDR3 DNA: TGTGCCTGGAGTTTTGGGACTAAAGGGCAGTACTTC
clone size: NA; J gene: TRBJ2-1; D gene: TRBD2; V gene: TRBV11-2; CDR3 protein: CASSLGRVGGFYNEQFF; CDR3 DNA: TGTGCCAGCAGCTTAGGACGGGTCGGGGGGTTCTACAATGAGCAGTTCTTC
clone size: NA; J gene: TRBJ1-1; D gene: NA; V gene: TRBV5-6; CDR3 protein: CASSLWAGVVNTEAFF; CDR3 DNA: TGTGCCAGCAGCTTGTGGGCGGGGGTTGTGAACACTGAAGCTTTCTTT